One sample yielded the 20 T cell receptor beta chains listed below, sequenced in a study of radiotherapy plus CTLA-4 blockade in lung cancer. TCRdb's table, derived via immunoSEQ multiplex PCR, lists solely in-frame clones and lacks some. Altogether more than 95,000 clones are present, approximately 74% being singletons, with the ten largest covering roughly 3.1%. Sequencing was performed on peripheral blood, taken from a patient treated with radiotherapy plus ipilimumab. These receptors originate from a human donor with non-small cell lung cancer who had a partial response to radiotherapy plus ipilimumab. Some clones in this sample may be carry-over from other donors' samples.

V is TRBV7-2 and J is TRBJ1-1, with D uncertain. The CDR3 sequence is 14 residues long. Germline lookup yields CDR1 SGHTA and CDR2 FQGNSA. The germline V and J ends were trimmed by 1 base and 7 bases, with 13 bases remaining between them. The CDR3 DNA follows: TGTGCCAGCAGCTTAGGGGCCACGATTCGTGAAGCTTTCTTT. Translation: CASSLGATIREAFF.

This clone was counted only a few times. The chain joins TRBV7-3 to TRBJ2-1; 9 bases are a match to TRBD2. J was trimmed by 9 bases and V by 1 base; bases with no gene match: 7. In germline, CDR1 is SGHTA, CDR2 FQGTGA. The CDR3 runs to 15 residues. CDR3 in amino acids: CASSLKGGGASEQFF. The DNA for the CDR3 is TGTGCCAGCAGCTTAAAGGGCGGGGGGGCCTCTGAGCAGTTCTTC.

The chain uses TRBV11-3 and TRBJ1-3, with D hard to call. Germline values: CDR1 SGHNT, CDR2 YENEEA. V was cut by 0 bases and J by 2 bases, with 17 bases left in between. The CDR3 has 18 amino acids. As DNA, the CDR3 is TGTGCCAGCAGCTTAGATCTTGGGAGGGATGTTGCTGGAAACACCATATATTTT. It encodes CASSLDLGRDVAGNTIYF.

This clone was picked up one time. The V and J genes are TRBV19 and TRBJ2-2; 8 nucleotides line up with TRBD1. Germline trimming cut 3 bases from V and 5 bases from J; bases unmatched to any gene: 5. Germline loops: CDR1 LNHDA, CDR2 SQIVND (reference sequence). This CDR3 has 15 residues. The CDR3 spells CASSILTGGTGELFF. CDR3 coding DNA: TGTGCCAGTAGTATTCTTACAGGGGGTACCGGGGAGCTGTTTTTT.

A few counts support this clone. The V gene is TRBV6-1, the J gene TRBJ1-3; the D gene is possibly TRBD1 (6 bases). The CDR3 length is 16 residues. Germline CDR1 reads MNHNS; CDR2 reads SASEGT. Between the trimmed V and J ends, which lost 4 bases and 0 bases, there was a span of 13 bases. In DNA, the CDR3 is TGTGCCAGCAGTGCTGCGGACAGCAGCTCTGGAAACACCATATATTTT. It codes for CASSAADSSSGNTIYF.

V and J are TRBV11-1 and TRBJ1-1; the D gene is possibly TRBD1 (6 bases). This CDR3 has 13 amino acids. The germline V and J ends were trimmed by 1 base and 4 bases, with 7 bases remaining between them. The germline CDR1 and CDR2 sequences are SGHAT and FQDESV (reference sequence). The CDR3 DNA sequence: TGTGCCAGCAGCTTAGGGGACACCACTGAAGCTTTCTTT. It translates to CASSLGDTTEAFF.

This chain links TRBV28 with TRBJ1-2; D is undetermined. The V and J ends lost 0 bases and 4 bases respectively, with 9 bases between them. This CDR3 is built from 14 residues. CDR1 and CDR2 (germline): MDHEN, SYDVKM. The CDR3 here is CASSLWEGPYGYTF. The CDR3 DNA follows: TGTGCCAGCAGTTTATGGGAGGGTCCCTATGGCTACACCTTC.

This chain connects TRBV15 to TRBJ1-3; D unclear. CDR1 is LNHNV, CDR2 YYDKDF, per germline (reference sequence). Trimming stripped 8 bases from V and 0 bases from J, with 8 bases between. This CDR3 has 13 residues. CDR3 protein: CATAASSGNTIYF. The CDR3 DNA reads as TGTGCCACCGCGGCAAGCTCTGGAAACACCATATATTTT.

The gene calls are TRBV5-1 and TRBJ2-7; 8 positions match TRBD1. Germline V gene data show CDR1 as SGHRS and CDR2 as YFSETQ. The CDR3 sequence is 15 residues long. The J segment lost 0 bases and the V segment lost 3 bases, leaving 5 bases of the junction unmatched. This CDR3 is CASSWTGTSSYEQYF. In DNA form, the CDR3 reads TGCGCCAGCAGCTGGACAGGGACCAGCTCCTACGAGCAGTACTTC.

This clone was counted only a few times. The chain links TRBV29-1 to TRBJ2-3, with 9 bases aligning to TRBD2. This CDR3 spans 16 amino acids. The V and J ends lost 5 bases and 0 bases, in that order; junction bases with no gene match: 9. Germline CDR1 is SQVTM and CDR2 is ANQGSEA. CDR3 loop: CSVRGERGVSTDTQYF. For the CDR3, the DNA is TGCAGCGTTCGAGGGGAGCGGGGGGTAAGCACAGATACGCAGTATTTT.

A few counts support this clone. The chain joins TRBV18 to TRBJ1-3; 8 positions agree with TRBD1. V gave up 4 bases and J gave up 2 bases; unmatched junction bases: 10. The CDR3 runs 17 residues. Germline CDR1 and CDR2: KGHSH and LQKENI. CDR3: CASSLVPGQVTGNTIYF. The DNA of the CDR3 is TGTGCCAGCTCACTCGTACCGGGACAGGTGACTGGAAACACCATATATTTT.

This clone was seen only a few times. The V gene is TRBV2, the J gene TRBJ2-7; TRBD2 aligns across 11 bases. With 6 bases clipped from V and 8 bases from J, the junction kept 9 bases outside the gene matches. Germline CDR1 is SNHLY and CDR2 is FYNNEI. The CDR3 loop spans 14 amino acids. In DNA form, the CDR3 reads TGTGCCAGCAGCCCCCTTACTAGCGGGGGACAGCAGTACTTC. Translated, it gives CASSPLTSGGQQYF.

V and J are TRBV5-1 and TRBJ2-5, with TRBD2 matching over 8 bases. This CDR3 contains 17 residues. V dropped 0 bases and J dropped 4; count of bases not matched to a gene: 11. Germline V CDR1 and CDR2: SGHRS, YFSETQ. CDR3 bases: TGCGCCAGCAGCTTGGGTGTTGGCGGGGGGATGTTAGAGACCCAGTACTTC. Encoded protein: CASSLGVGGGMLETQYF.

The V and J genes are TRBV19 and TRBJ1-2; D ambiguous. This CDR3 region has 12 residues. Between the trimmed V and J ends, which lost 7 bases and 7 bases, there was a span of 13 bases. Germline-derived CDR1 and CDR2 are LNHDA and SQIVND (reference sequence). As DNA, the CDR3 is TGTGCCAGTACCCCGCCCTATGGTGGCTACACCTTC. This sequence encodes CASTPPYGGYTF.

This clone was recorded a few times. This rearrangement joins TRBV7-9 to TRBJ1-1; D is unclear. The germline gives CDR1 SEHNR, CDR2 FQNEAQ (reference sequence). This CDR3 comprises 13 residues. Deletions cut 7 bases from V and 6 bases from J, with 15 bases between. The DNA for the CDR3 is TGTGCCAGCACCATCCTCGACGGGGCTGAAGCTTTCTTT. Its translation is CASTILDGAEAFF.

This chain uses TRBV27 with TRBJ2-5; 7 bases fit TRBD1. V was clipped by 6 bases and J by 5 bases; unmatched bases: 6. The CDR3 contains 13 residues. The germline gives CDR1 MNHEY, CDR2 SMNVEV (reference sequence). CDR3 amino acids: CASSLDRIETQYF. The CDR3 DNA is TGTGCCAGCAGCTTGGACAGGATTGAGACCCAGTACTTC.

J is TRBJ2-7 and V is TRBV29-1, with 11 bases aligning to TRBD1. There are 16 residues in the CDR3. V gave up 1 base and J gave up 3 bases; unmatched junction bases: 8. Germline-derived CDR1 and CDR2 are SQVTM and ANQGSEA. This chain's CDR3 is CSVEGLGQGADYEQYF. For the CDR3, the DNA is TGCAGCGTTGAAGGGCTCGGACAGGGGGCTGACTACGAGCAGTACTTC.

J is TRBJ2-1 and V is TRBV28, with TRBD2 as a possible D gene (5 bases). This CDR3 is built from 11 residues. V was shortened by 6 bases and J by 9 bases, with 9 bases between the two germline ends. The germline V gene encodes CDR1 MDHEN and CDR2 SYDVKM. CDR3 sequence reads: CASSHEGEQFF. Written as DNA, the CDR3 is TGTGCCAGCAGCCATGAGGGTGAGCAGTTCTTC.

The chain carries TRBV7-3 and TRBJ2-7; tentatively, D is TRBD2 (6 bases). V was pared by 6 bases and J by 0 bases, with 21 bases between. The CDR3 has 17 amino acids. Germline V CDR1 and CDR2: SGHTA, FQGTGA. The CDR3 DNA is TGTGCCAGCAGTTCTCCGTATGCTAGCGCGAGCTCCTACGAGCAGTACTTC. The encoded protein is CASSSPYASASSYEQYF.

This clone was observed at least ten times. One end of the junction fails to match germline, which may point to a read error. The rearrangement joins TRBV19 to TRBJ1-4; 7 positions match TRBD1. CDR3 length: 16 residues. Germline loops: CDR1 LNHDA, CDR2 SQIVND (reference sequence). The CDR3 sequence is CASSIAATGPKEKLFF. Written as DNA, the CDR3 is TGTGCCAGTAGTATCGCCGCGACAGGGCCTAAGGAAAAACTGTTTTTT.